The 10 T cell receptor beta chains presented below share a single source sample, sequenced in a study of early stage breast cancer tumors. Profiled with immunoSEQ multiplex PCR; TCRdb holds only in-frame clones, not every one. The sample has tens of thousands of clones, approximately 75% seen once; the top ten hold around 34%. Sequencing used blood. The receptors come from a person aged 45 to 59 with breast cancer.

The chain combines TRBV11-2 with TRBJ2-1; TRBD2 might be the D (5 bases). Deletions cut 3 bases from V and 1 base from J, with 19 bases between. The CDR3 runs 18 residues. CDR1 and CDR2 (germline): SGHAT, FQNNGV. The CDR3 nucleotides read TGTGCCAGCAGCTTTAAGTTAGGGAGCGGCGGTTCCTACAATGAGCAGTTCTTC. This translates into CASSFKLGSGGSYNEQFF.

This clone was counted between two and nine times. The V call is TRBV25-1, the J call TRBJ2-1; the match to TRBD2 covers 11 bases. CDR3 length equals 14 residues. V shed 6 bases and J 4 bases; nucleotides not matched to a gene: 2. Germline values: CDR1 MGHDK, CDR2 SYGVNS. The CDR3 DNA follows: TGTGCCAGCAGACTAGCGGGGGCGTACAATGAGCAGTTCTTC. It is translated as CASRLAGAYNEQFF.

The CDR3 DNA reads as TGTGCCAGCTCACCTGGCACACCTCACTCCTACGAGCAGTACTTC. This sequence encodes CASSPGTPHSYEQYF. This rearrangement joins TRBV18 to TRBJ2-7; D uncertain. The CDR3 covers 15 residues. Germline V CDR1 and CDR2: KGHSH, LQKENI. The V end lost 3 bases, the J end lost 0 bases, and 12 bases lay between the germline ends.

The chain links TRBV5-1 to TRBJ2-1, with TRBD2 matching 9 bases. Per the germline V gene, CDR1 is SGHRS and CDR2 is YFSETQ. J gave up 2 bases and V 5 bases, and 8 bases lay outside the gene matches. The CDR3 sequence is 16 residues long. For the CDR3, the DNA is TGCGCCAGCAGTTCTAGCGGGGCTGGCCCCTACAATGAGCAGTTCTTC. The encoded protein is CASSSSGAGPYNEQFF.

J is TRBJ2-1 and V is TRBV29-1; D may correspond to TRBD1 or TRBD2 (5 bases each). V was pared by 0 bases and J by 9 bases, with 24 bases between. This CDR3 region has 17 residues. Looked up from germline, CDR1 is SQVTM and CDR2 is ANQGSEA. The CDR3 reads CSVEDLRDLVNLGEQFF. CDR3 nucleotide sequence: TGCAGCGTTGAAGATCTTCGGGACCTAGTAAATTTAGGTGAGCAGTTCTTC.

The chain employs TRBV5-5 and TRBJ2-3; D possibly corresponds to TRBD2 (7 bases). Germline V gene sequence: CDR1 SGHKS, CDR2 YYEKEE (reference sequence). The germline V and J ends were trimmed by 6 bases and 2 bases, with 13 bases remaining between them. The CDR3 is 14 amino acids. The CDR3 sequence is CASNKGGFTDTQYF. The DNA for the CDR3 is TGTGCCAGCAATAAGGGGGGGTTCACAGATACGCAGTATTTT.

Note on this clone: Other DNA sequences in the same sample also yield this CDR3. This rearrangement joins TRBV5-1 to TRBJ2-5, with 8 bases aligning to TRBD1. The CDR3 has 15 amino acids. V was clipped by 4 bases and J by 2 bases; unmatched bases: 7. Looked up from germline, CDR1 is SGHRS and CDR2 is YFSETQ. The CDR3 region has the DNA TGCGCCAGCAGCCCGGACAGGGTTGGGCAAGAGACCCAGTACTTC. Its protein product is CASSPDRVGQETQYF. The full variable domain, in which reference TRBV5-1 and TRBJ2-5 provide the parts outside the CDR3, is KAGVTQTPRYLIKTRGQQVTLSCSPISGHRSVSWYQQTPGQGLQFLFEYFSETQRNKGNFPGRFSGRQFSNSRSEMNVSTLELGDSALYLCASSPDRVGQETQYFGPGTRLLVL.

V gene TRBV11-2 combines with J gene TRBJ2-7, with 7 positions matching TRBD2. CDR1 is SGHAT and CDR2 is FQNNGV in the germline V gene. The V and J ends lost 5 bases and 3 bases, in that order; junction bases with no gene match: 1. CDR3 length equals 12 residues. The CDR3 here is CASSPGGYEQYF. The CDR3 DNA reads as TGTGCCAGCAGCCCGGGGGGCTACGAGCAGTACTTC.

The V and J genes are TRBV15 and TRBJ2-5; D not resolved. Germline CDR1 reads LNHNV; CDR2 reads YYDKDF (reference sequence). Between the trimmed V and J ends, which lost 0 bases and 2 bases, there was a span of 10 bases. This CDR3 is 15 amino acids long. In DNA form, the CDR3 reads TGTGCCACCAGCAGAGATCGGATACAACAAGAGACCCAGTACTTC. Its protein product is CATSRDRIQQETQYF. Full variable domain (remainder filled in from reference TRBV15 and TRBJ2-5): DAMVIQNPRYQVTQFGKPVTLSCSQTLNHNVMYWYQQKSSQAPKLLFHYYDKDFNNEADTPDNFQSRRPNTSFCFLDIRSPGLGDTAMYLCATSRDRIQQETQYFGPGTRLLVL.

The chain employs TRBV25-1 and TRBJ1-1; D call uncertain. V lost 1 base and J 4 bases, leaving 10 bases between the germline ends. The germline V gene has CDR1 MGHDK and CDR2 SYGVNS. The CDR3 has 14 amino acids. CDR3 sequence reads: CASSEWIGTTEAFF. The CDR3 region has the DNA TGTGCCAGCAGTGAATGGATAGGAACCACTGAAGCTTTCTTT.